This entry describes one TCR beta chain. This clone was counted once. Its antigen remains undetermined. Nothing much larger sits one base from this clone, and base qualities are not available. Enrolling through a virtual design, the prospective study's participants ranged in age from roughly 18 to 100 years and lived across roughly 23 United States geographic areas. In the prospective study, participants were assigned to cohorts based on the clinical history participants reported in a screening survey and a study questionnaire. For ImmuneRACE Cohort 3, a participant was defined as recovered based on two consecutive negative NP/OP PCR tests, clearance by a healthcare professional, or resolution of symptoms. Each participant in the prospective study had whole blood, serum and a nasopharyngeal or oropharyngeal swab collected by mobile phlebotomists. Over a 2-month period, participants in the prospective study had the option of providing additional blood draws and questionnaires. Before DNA extraction, blood samples from the prospective study were shipped at room temperature or frozen.

Trimming takes 5 bases from V and 8 bases from J, and the germline ends sit 21 bases apart. CDR1 ENHRY and CDR2 SYGVKD are derived from the germline V gene. From the cysteine up to the phenylalanine, the CDR3 has a length of 15 residues. Only CDR3 DNA is held: 45 bases, read in frame from base 1. TCRbeta CDR3 regions were amplified from genomic DNA by means of the immunoSEQ Assay, a bias-controlled multiplex PCR. The original pipeline was this. Nucleated cell counts per sample were estimated from amplification of reference gene primers within the assay. To quantify the absolute abundance of each unique TCRbeta CDR3 rearrangement, sequence reads were collapsed and filtered. For each sample, productive Simpson clonality was calculated as the square root of Simpson's diversity index over productive rearrangements. In TCRdb, the immuneACCESS table is reduced to in-frame sequences with V and J assigned. These tables do not hold every clone; where another copy was compared, an unresolved V gene accounts for under half, and the others remain unexplained. That table furnishes V, J and clone size, whereas the DNA furnished D and trimming. This sample is represented by about 320,000 clones; around 86% of them were singletons. The top ten hold about 9.4% of the sample.

The sample originates from a study of blood T cell repertoires in COVID-19 (dated by TCRdb to between 2020 and 2021). The study in broad terms: Samples covering the acute and convalescent phases of COVID-19 were provided by collaborators in the United States, Italy and Spain. Subjects who had been exposed to COVID-19, were actively infected with it, or had recovered from it provided the deeply sampled blood TCRbeta repertoires that made up the dataset. The repertoires were made available in a free public database intended to serve as a resource for research on the immune response to SARS-CoV-2. Where available, HLA class I and class II types were taken from metadata supplied by the sample provider and were not determined by assay-based typing. The sample metadata nearly always contained a de-identified subject ID, COVID-19 status, age in years and sex. Samples were obtained from the ongoing ImmuneRACE study (first 160 participants) and from some 1,300 subjects provided by 6 global collaborators. The prospective study material was composed of cDNA or gDNA derived from T cells, B-cell-depleted T cells, or PBMCs. What the research found in general, with its limitations: How much clinical and demographic metadata was included differed by source and by participant, and the metadata was provided uncurated.

The V and J segments used are TRBV10-3 and TRBJ1-2; possibly the D gene is TRBD1, per 6 matching bases. This TCR was sampled from a woman under 30 who had recovered from COVID-19. The sequenced material came from PBMCs or T cells enriched from blood (not recorded which). Here the CDR3 is given as CAISPFGPRRGGYTF. The bases read TGTGCCATCAGTCCCTTCGGACCCCGAAGGGGGGGCTACACCTTC.